The clone carrying this T cell receptor (beta chain) appeared a few times. The germline V gene has CDR1 LGHNA and CDR2 YNFKEQ. Trimming stripped 5 bases from V and 8 bases from J, with 34 bases between. The CDR3 spans 20 residues. PCR employed 60 Vbeta and 13 Jbeta primers. TCRdb's copy holds only in-frame clones and misses some; the assay was immunoSEQ multiplex PCR. The repertoire includes about 110,000 clones, 70% to 80% of them detected once, and 2.6% sits in the top ten. The entry originates in a study of cytomegalovirus exposure and HLA in healthy donors. The chain joins TRBV4-2 to TRBJ2-1; weak D call: TRBD2 (8 bases). The sequence derives from a man aged 50-60 years in good health and CMV-seropositive. The sample was PBMCs. CDR3 loop: CASSDPGQFPRSGSFYEQFF. The CDR3 nucleotides read TGTGCCAGCAGCGACCCGGGACAGTTCCCCCGGAGCGGGAGTTTCTATGAGCAGTTCTTC.